The sequence of this TCR beta chain was determined in a study of cytomegalovirus exposure and HLA in healthy donors. Across the whole study: From donors who were HLA-typed, an early data release held approximately 84 million unique TCRs.

On this clone itself: Its target is not known.

It was with 60 Vbeta and 13 Jbeta primers that the PCR ran. TCRdb's copy holds only in-frame clones and misses some; the assay was immunoSEQ multiplex PCR. The sample records about 200,000 clones, approximately 82% being singletons. Germline lookup yields CDR1 SGHNT and CDR2 YENEEA. Trimming cost V 10 bases and J 2 bases; bases outside gene matches: 16. This CDR3 has 16 amino acids. Overall study results and limits: In presence/absence analyses, roughly uniform sequencing depth across donors was assumed. Some 17,000 TCR beta sequences were associated with HLA alleles at 0.05 false discovery rate in a later analysis. For most TCR beta V segments, an earlier analysis put the productive rate at about 87% or about 30% of the time.

This TCR came from a young man in good health and CMV-seronegative. This sequence joins TRBV11-3 and TRBJ2-7; 8 bases map to TRBD1. Specimen: PBMCs. CDR3 sequence (DNA): TGTGCCATGGTAATGGAAGGTCGGACAGGGACCTACGAGCAGTACTTC. Protein: CAMVMEGRTGTYEQYF.